This T cell receptor (beta chain) was recorded in a study of blood T cell repertoires in COVID-19. Study background: Researchers got acute and convalescent COVID-19 samples from the United States, Italy and Spain. PBMCs, B-cell-depleted T cells, or T cells were the source of the cDNA or gDNA that made up the material.

Per the authors' pipeline: Amplification from reference gene primers served as the basis for estimated nucleated cell counts. Profiling relied on immunoSEQ multiplex PCR, and the TCRdb table lists in-frame clones only, not all of them. The DNA gave D and trimming, while V, J and clone size come from that table. In the table there are about 240,000 clones, roughly 90% of which are singletons. V gave up 4 bases and J gave up 2 bases; unmatched junction bases: 3. The CDR3 contains 14 residues. Germline loops: CDR1 SGHRS, CDR2 YFSETQ. The material sequenced was peripheral blood. The chain carries TRBV5-1 and TRBJ1-5; 7 bases are shared with TRBD1. This receptor was identified in a man in his sixties with acute or convalescent COVID-19. CDR3 amino acids: CASSAQGRNQPQHF. The CDR3 bases are TGCGCCAGCAGCGCACAGGGGCGCAATCAGCCCCAGCATTTT.